A single TCR beta chain is shown here with its context. Antigen unknown. The data stem from a study of T cell responses to AZD1222 COVID-19 vaccine. Clones were read by immunoSEQ multiplex PCR, and TCRdb kept only the in-frame ones, dropping some. The sample holds under 170,000 clones; 90% are singletons and the top ten take under 4%. Findings of the study overall: Vaccine-associated CD4 TCRs ranged over spike, dominating at 160-218 and 743-854. White British donors predominated, females outnumbered males, and clonal diversity was possibly underestimated. A reported finding is that nearly half of spike-specific TCRs target unmutated variant regions. Only five to seven individuals given AZD1222 were seropositive at baseline.

This TCR was sampled from an adult who received the AZD1222 COVID-19 vaccine. Sequences were derived from peripheral blood, sampled 28 days after the second AZD1222 dose.

The CDR3 sequence: CASSRLGADGTEAFF. The CDR3 DNA is TGCGCCAGCAGCCGTCTTGGGGCCGACGGCACTGAAGCTTTCTTT. The chain uses TRBV5-1 and TRBJ1-1, with D perhaps matching TRBD1 (5 bases). This CDR3 contains 15 residues. The germline V gene encodes CDR1 SGHRS and CDR2 YFSETQ. Between the trimmed V and J ends, which lost 4 bases and 4 bases, there was a span of 17 bases.